The 32 T cell receptor beta chains given below trace back to one sample, sequenced in a study of blood T cells in healthy people across ages. A second PCR, run for about 6 to 11 cycles, used a sample-barcoded 5' primer plus a J-beta primer mix. TCRdb reanalysed the 5' RACE reads using MiXCR and keeps one entry per CDR3 protein. The table records approximately 1.5 million distinct CDR3 sequences, roughly 30% of them present only once. The material sequenced was blood. Every receptor here comes from a woman younger than 45 in good health.

The chain combines TRBV5-1 with TRBJ2-7, with D possibly TRBD1 on 6 matching bases. The CDR3 runs 15 residues. Trimming took off 3 bases at V and 4 bases at J, with 17 bases between the two ends. Germline assignment: CDR1 SGHRS and CDR2 YFSETQ. DNA of the CDR3: TGCGCCAGCAGCTGGACAGATTTCCCCAATTACGAGCAGTACTTC. Its protein is CASSWTDFPNYEQYF.

This clonotype has at least ten counts. The chain uses TRBV7-9 and TRBJ1-2; no firm D call. Germline CDR1 SEHNR, CDR2 FQNEAQ (reference sequence). The CDR3 extends over 13 amino acids. Deletions cut 0 bases from V and 5 bases from J, with 7 bases between. The CDR3: CASSLASGYGYTF. The CDR3 DNA reads as TGTGCCAGCAGCTTAGCTTCCGGGTATGGCTACACCTTC.

The chain couples TRBV11-2 to TRBJ2-5; 9 nucleotides agree with TRBD2. Trimming took 0 bases from V and 2 from J; bases not matched to a gene: 4. Germline V gene sequence: CDR1 SGHAT, CDR2 FQNNGV. This CDR3 has 16 amino acids. DNA of the CDR3: TGTGCCAGCAGCTTAGAACTAGCGGGCACTCAAGAGACCCAGTACTTC. Amino acids: CASSLELAGTQETQYF.

The V call is TRBV30, the J call TRBJ2-1; D is ambiguous. Per germline, CDR1 GTSNPN and CDR2 SVGIG (reference sequence). This CDR3 has 13 residues. Trimming pared 0 bases from V and 4 bases from J, leaving 7 bases between. The CDR3 here is CAWSVTEYNEQFF. As DNA, the CDR3 is TGTGCCTGGAGTGTAACGGAGTACAATGAGCAGTTCTTC.

The sample holds many counts of this clonotype. The chain uses TRBV4-1 and TRBJ2-7; D ambiguous. The germline V gene encodes CDR1 MGHRA and CDR2 YSYEKL. Trimming left V 1 base short and J 6 bases short, with 10 bases between. The CDR3 consists of 13 residues. As DNA, the CDR3 is TGCGCCAGCAGCCAAGGGTACCAACTCGAGCAGTACTTC. Protein: CASSQGYQLEQYF.

This clonotype was seen more than once but under ten times. V and J are TRBV20-1 and TRBJ2-7, with a tentative D call TRBD2 (6 bases). Trimming pared 5 bases from V and 3 bases from J, leaving 17 bases between. The germline CDR1 and CDR2 sequences are DFQATT and SNEGSKA (reference sequence). The CDR3 contains 14 residues. The CDR3 DNA reads as TGCAGTGCTTTACTACTAGCCGGTCGCTACGAGCAGTACTTC. Its translation: CSALLLAGRYEQYF.

As for this clonotype: This may arise from a read error, as a much more abundant clone is one base away. The chain has TRBV27 and TRBJ2-5, with D possibly matching TRBD2 (6 bases). The CDR3 length is 15 residues. The V end was cut by 2 bases, the J end by 11 bases, with 21 bases between. Germline CDR1 and CDR2: MNHEY and SMNVEV (reference sequence). The CDR3, as DNA: TGTGCCAGCAGTTTAAGAGGGACTCCTGGGAATGAGCAGTACTTC. It codes for CASSLRGTPGNEQYF.

This chain joins TRBV7-6 and TRBJ1-2; D gene unclear. There are 13 residues in the CDR3. From germline, CDR1 is SGHVS and CDR2 FNYEAQ. The V gene lost 6 bases and the J gene lost 6 bases, with 14 bases spanning the gap. CDR3 loop: CASRTRQADGYTF. DNA of the CDR3: TGTGCCAGCAGAACTAGACAAGCGGATGGCTACACCTTC.

The V and J genes are TRBV5-1 and TRBJ2-1; D possibly uses TRBD1 or TRBD2 (5 bases each). CDR1 and CDR2 from the germline V gene are SGHRS and YFSETQ. There are 14 residues in the CDR3. Trimming left V 4 bases short and J 6 bases short, with 14 bases between. The CDR3 loop is CASSGDRRGNEQFF. The CDR3 DNA reads as TGCGCCAGCAGCGGGGACCGGAGAGGCAATGAGCAGTTCTTC.

The chain is built from TRBV9 and TRBJ2-7, with 10 bases fitting TRBD2. Germline CDR1 and CDR2: SGDLS and YYNGEE. CDR3 size: 15 residues. With 4 bases clipped from V and 6 bases from J, the junction kept 10 bases outside the gene matches. The CDR3 DNA reads as TGTGCCAGCAGCCCCAACAGCGGGAGGGCCGGCGAGCAGTACTTC. Translation: CASSPNSGRAGEQYF.

This clonotype was observed many times. J is TRBJ2-7 and V is TRBV10-3; no definite D call. This CDR3 comprises 14 residues. Germline V gene lookup returns CDR1 ENHRY and CDR2 SYGVKD. The germline V and J ends were trimmed by 5 bases and 2 bases, with 13 bases remaining between them. Here the CDR3 reads CAISSELPPYEQYF. CDR3 DNA sequence: TGTGCCATCAGTTCGGAGTTGCCTCCCTACGAGCAGTACTTC.

For this clonotype: A much bigger clone sits one base away, suggesting this may be a read error. V is TRBV6-2 or TRBV6-3 and J is TRBJ2-6; the D gene is possibly TRBD1 (5 bases). In germline, CDR1 is MNHEY, CDR2 SVGEGT. CDR3 length: 15 residues. Here the CDR3 DNA reads TGTGCCAGCAGTTACTGGGGTTCTGGGGCCAACGCCCTGACTTTC. It specifies CASSYWGSGANALTF.

This clonotype has more than one count but fewer than ten. The chain is built from TRBV6-1 and TRBJ2-1, with a tentative D call TRBD1 (6 bases). Trimming stripped 6 bases from V and 1 base from J, with 16 bases between. Germline V gene lookup returns CDR1 MNHNS and CDR2 SASEGT. The length of the CDR3 is 16 residues. CDR3 bases: TGTGCCAGCAGACAGTTGGACAGCCGGTCCTACAATGAGCAGTTCTTC. It encodes CASRQLDSRSYNEQFF.

This clonotype came up a few times. This rearrangement joins TRBV20-1 to TRBJ2-1, with 8 nucleotides matching TRBD2. The V and J ends lost 0 bases and 2 bases, in that order; junction bases with no gene match: 15. The CDR3 is 19 amino acids. CDR1 DFQATT and CDR2 SNEGSKA come from the germline V gene (reference sequence). The CDR3 here is CSARDVGLAGAFTYNEQFF. The CDR3 nucleotides are TGCAGTGCTAGAGACGTTGGACTAGCCGGCGCGTTCACCTACAATGAGCAGTTCTTC.

CDR3 loop: CSARDGSRGADTQYF. The DNA of the CDR3 is TGCAGTGCTAGAGATGGATCACGGGGGGCAGATACGCAGTATTTT. The V and J genes are TRBV20-1 and TRBJ2-3, with TRBD2 identical over 7 bases. Looked up from germline, CDR1 is DFQATT and CDR2 is SNEGSKA (reference sequence). V gave up 0 bases and J gave up 4 bases; unmatched junction bases: 7. The CDR3 consists of 15 residues.

This clonotype was seen a handful of times. The chain links TRBV20-1 to TRBJ2-1; 7 bases align to TRBD1. The CDR3 length is 12 residues. Germline trimming cut 6 bases from V and 9 bases from J; bases unmatched to any gene: 8. Germline V lookup: CDR1 DFQATT, CDR2 SNEGSKA (reference sequence). In nucleotides, the CDR3 is TGCAGTGCCGATACAGGGGTTGGTGAGCAGTTCTTC. It codes for CSADTGVGEQFF.

The J gene is TRBJ2-3, the V gene TRBV20-1, with D unresolved. Trimming shortened V by 1 base and J by 0 bases, and 11 bases separated the two germline ends. The V gene's germline CDR1 is DFQATT and CDR2 SNEGSKA (reference sequence). The CDR3 is 15 amino acids. Here the CDR3 reads CSARGVRFSTDTQYF. As DNA, the CDR3 is TGCAGTGCTAGAGGCGTCAGGTTTAGCACAGATACGCAGTATTTT.

The chain links TRBV25-1 to TRBJ2-3; TRBD2 matches at 9 bases. The CDR3 spans 15 residues. Trimming took 6 bases from V and 3 from J; bases not matched to a gene: 7. Germline V gives CDR1 MGHDK, CDR2 SYGVNS. The CDR3 DNA reads TGTGCCAGCAGGCCACCGGGACTAGCAACAGATACGCAGTATTTT. This codes for CASRPPGLATDTQYF.

This clonotype has a handful of counts. The J gene is TRBJ2-3, the V gene TRBV27; 7 bases line up with TRBD1. V gave up 4 bases and J gave up 4 bases; unmatched junction bases: 8. The CDR3 covers 15 residues. Germline-derived CDR1 and CDR2 are MNHEY and SMNVEV (reference sequence). DNA for the CDR3: TGTGCCAGCAGTTCCTGGACAGGAGTCTCAGATACGCAGTATTTT. It is translated as CASSSWTGVSDTQYF.

As for this clonotype: Just one base apart from a much larger clone, this may be a read error. This chain links TRBV20-1 with TRBJ2-1; D might be TRBD2 (5 bases). The CDR3 is 14 amino acids. Per germline, CDR1 DFQATT and CDR2 SNEGSKA (reference sequence). The chain's CDR3 is CSTRDVRSSNEQFF. In DNA, the CDR3 is TGCAGTACTAGAGACGTCAGGAGTAGCAATGAGCAGTTCTTC.

This clonotype was counted only a few times. The CDR3 protein is CATSSRRYQETQYF. The CDR3, as DNA: TGTGCCACCAGCAGCAGGAGATACCAAGAGACCCAGTACTTC. The rearrangement joins TRBV15 to TRBJ2-5; unclear D gene. The CDR3 has 14 amino acids. Germline V gives CDR1 LNHNV, CDR2 YYDKDF (reference sequence). Trimming took 3 bases from V and 0 from J, leaving 8 bases between them.

This clonotype was seen a handful of times. J is TRBJ2-3 and V is TRBV5-1; 8 bases align to TRBD2. CDR1 is SGHRS and CDR2 is YFSETQ in the germline V gene. V gave up 1 base and J gave up 3 bases; unmatched junction bases: 4. There are 15 residues in the CDR3. CDR3 DNA: TGCGCCAGCAGCTTGAGTCCTAGCGGGACAGATACGCAGTATTTT. This encodes CASSLSPSGTDTQYF. Using reference TRBV5-1 and TRBJ2-3 for the parts outside the CDR3, the full variable domain is KAGVTQTPRYLIKTRGQQVTLSCSPISGHRSVSWYQQTPGQGLQFLFEYFSETQRNKGNFPGRFSGRQFSNSRSEMNVSTLELGDSALYLCASSLSPSGTDTQYFGPGTRLTVL.

The rearrangement joins TRBV9 to TRBJ1-1; D perhaps matches TRBD1 (5 bases). CDR1 and CDR2 from the germline V gene are SGDLS and YYNGEE. The CDR3 runs 16 residues. The ends were cut back, 4 bases at V and 4 bases at J, with 20 bases in the middle. As DNA, the CDR3 is TGTGCCAGCAGCCTACGGGACTCCCTAGAGAGCACTGAAGCTTTCTTT. Amino acid sequence: CASSLRDSLESTEAFF. Full variable domain (rest looked up from reference TRBV9 and TRBJ1-1): DSGVTQTPKHLITATGQRVTLRCSPRSGDLSVYWYQQSLDQGLQFLIQYYNGEERAKGNILERFSAQQFPDLHSELNLSSLELGDSALYFCASSLRDSLESTEAFFGQGTRLTVV.

This chain connects TRBV24-1 to TRBJ2-1, with 10 bases lining up with TRBD1. The CDR3 length is 15 residues. Unmatched junction bases numbered 6, after V lost 4 bases and J lost 7 bases. CDR1 KGHDR and CDR2 SFDVKD come from the germline V gene. This CDR3 reads CATSDRGQGGNEQFF. DNA of the CDR3: TGTGCCACCAGTGACCGTGGACAGGGGGGTAATGAGCAGTTCTTC.

The chain employs TRBV10-1 and TRBJ2-5; 8 nucleotides agree with TRBD2. The CDR3 is 17 residues long. The V gene end was trimmed by 0 bases and the J gene end by 3 bases; junction bases not matched to a gene: 9. The germline V gene has CDR1 WNHNN and CDR2 SYGVQD (reference sequence). The CDR3 DNA sequence: TGCGCCAGCAGTGAGTCCCCGGAACTAGCGGATAAAGAGACCCAGTACTTC. Residues: CASSESPELADKETQYF.

This clonotype has only a few counts. The CDR3 end shows no conserved phenylalanine or tryptophan, and so a read error is likely. DNA of the CDR3: TGCAGTGCCCCGGGCGAACTAGCGGGGCGGGGAGATACGCAGTATTTG. It is translated as CSAPGELAGRGDTQYL. The rearrangement uses TRBV20-1 and TRBJ2-3; 10 bases align to TRBD2. The CDR3 extends over 16 amino acids. V was clipped by 6 bases and J by 5 bases; unmatched bases: 14. From germline, CDR1 is DFQATT and CDR2 SNEGSKA (reference sequence).

Remarks on this clonotype: One end of the junction fails to match germline, which may point to a read error. The chain combines TRBV7-9 with TRBJ1-5, with 9 bases identical to TRBD1. The CDR3 runs to 15 residues. Germline V gene lookup returns CDR1 SEHNR and CDR2 FQNEAQ (reference sequence). DNA of the CDR3: TGTGCCAGCAGCCTAGGGACAGGGAGCAATCGGCCCCAGCATTTT. The encoded protein is CASSLGTGSNRPQHF. Looking up the rest from reference TRBV7-9 and TRBJ1-5 gives the full variable domain: DTGVSQNPRHKITKRGQNVTFRCDPISEHNRLYWYRQTLGQGPEFLTYFQNEAQLEKSRLLSDRFSAERPKGSFSTLEIQRTEQGDSAMYLCASSLGTGSNRPQHFGDGTRLSIL.

The chain uses TRBV20-1 and TRBJ2-3; 8 bases fit TRBD2. The CDR3 covers 16 residues. CDR1 is DFQATT, CDR2 SNEGSKA, per germline (reference sequence). This chain's CDR3 is CRPDRTQAGGLDTQYF. CDR3 in DNA: TGCAGGCCCGACAGGACGCAGGCGGGGGGCCTCGATACGCAGTATTTT.

V gene TRBV21-1 combines with J gene TRBJ2-7. TRBV21-1 is recorded as a pseudogene. The CDR3 spans 13 residues. The CDR3 is CASSKAGEYEQYF. CDR3 bases: TGTGCCAGCAGCAAAGCTGGGGAATACGAGCAGTACTTC.

This clonotype was observed a few times. The chain links TRBV6-2 or TRBV6-3 to TRBJ2-1, with TRBD2 identical over 7 bases. CDR1 is MNHEY, CDR2 SVGEGT, per germline. The CDR3 covers 15 residues. With 5 bases clipped from V and 4 bases from J, the junction kept 8 bases outside the gene matches. CDR3 region: CASSTPSGLYNEQFF. The CDR3 DNA follows: TGTGCCAGCAGTACCCCTAGCGGACTTTACAATGAGCAGTTCTTC.

The chain links TRBV9 to TRBJ1-2; D is possibly TRBD1 (6 bases). V was clipped by 3 bases and J by 4 bases, with 16 bases between them. The CDR3 consists of 15 residues. The V gene's germline CDR1 is SGDLS and CDR2 YYNGEE. The CDR3 sequence: CASSEGDWRGYGYTF. In DNA form, the CDR3 reads TGTGCCAGCAGCGAGGGGGACTGGCGGGGCTATGGCTACACCTTC.

This clonotype was detected a few times. The chain joins TRBV3-1 to TRBJ2-2, with 7 bases aligning to TRBD2. Losses at the gene ends were 11 bases for V and 3 bases for J; bases not matched to a gene: 6. The CDR3 length is 13 residues. Germline CDR1 LGHDT, CDR2 YNNKEL (reference sequence). The CDR3 loop reads CAPVRGDTGELFF. The CDR3 bases are TGTGCCCCAGTACGGGGGGACACCGGGGAGCTGTTTTTT.